This TCR beta chain was sequenced for a study of T cells in pancreatic ductal adenocarcinoma. Surgery without prior neoadjuvant therapy was the treatment of the selected pancreatic ductal adenocarcinoma patients. The repertoire was sequenced with immunoSEQ multiplex PCR; TCRdb's copy has only in-frame clones and lacks some. Counted here are thousands of clones, about 70% occurring once; the ten biggest clones make up around 9.1%. Germline CDR1 and CDR2: SNHLY and FYNNEI. Losses at the gene ends were 7 bases for V and 6 bases for J; bases not matched to a gene: 9. The CDR3 contains 14 residues. This TCR derives from a human donor with pancreatic ductal adenocarcinoma. The genes are TRBV2 and TRBJ1-2; 9 bases line up with TRBD1. The source material was pancreatic tumor tissue. The CDR3 loop is CASKQDRGPDGYTF. The CDR3, as DNA: TGTGCCAGCAAGCAGGACAGGGGACCGGATGGCTACACCTTC.